Listed below are T cell receptor beta chains from one sample, sequenced in a study of T-cell reconstitution after alpha-beta-depleted transplantation in children. TCRdb re-analysed the PCR reads in MiXCR, keeping a single row per CDR3 protein. This table has about 440,000 distinct CDR3 sequences, around two fifths appearing once. The material sequenced was PBMCs, taken before TCRalphabeta/CD19-depleted stem cell transplant. The receptors originated from a girl aged 2-15 years with aplastic anemia, due to receive a stem cell transplant. The CDR3 runs from the conserved cysteine through the conserved F or W. A D gene is named only where the DNA matches it firmly. The listing skips clone size in some rows; elsewhere it reads once, few, many or a size class.

v_gene: TRBV24-1
j_gene: TRBJ2-7
d_gene: TRBD2
abundance: few
CDR3aa: CATSDLRRNAFSGDSYEQYF
CDR3nt: TGTGCCACCAGTGATTTGCGCCGGAATGCGTTTAGCGGGGATTCCTACGAGCAGTACTTC

v_gene: TRBV7-2
j_gene: TRBJ2-3
d_gene: TRBD2
abundance: -
CDR3aa: CASSLAGGTSGRLDTQYF
CDR3nt: TGTGCCAGCAGCTTAGCCGGGGGGACTAGCGGGAGATTAGATACGCAGTATTTT

v_gene: TRBV10-3
j_gene: TRBJ1-2
d_gene: -
abundance: -
CDR3aa: CAISEGSNYGYTF
CDR3nt: TGTGCCATCAGTGAAGGCAGTAACTATGGCTACACCTTC

v_gene: TRBV3-1
j_gene: TRBJ2-5
d_gene: TRBD2
abundance: few
CDR3aa: CASCRPGAGPRFGETQYF
CDR3nt: TGTGCCAGCTGCCGCCCGGGAGCGGGACCCAGGTTTGGGGAGACCCAGTACTTC

v_gene: TRBV12-3/TRBV12-4
j_gene: TRBJ2-3
d_gene: -
abundance: -
CDR3aa: CAVEQGDTQYF
CDR3nt: TGTGCTGTGGAGCAAGGAGATACGCAGTATTTT

v_gene: TRBV11-1
j_gene: TRBJ2-1
d_gene: TRBD2
abundance: -
CDR3aa: CASSLEPGGHLSYNEQFF
CDR3nt: TGTGCCAGCAGCCTGGAACCGGGAGGCCACCTCTCCTACAATGAGCAGTTCTTC

v_gene: TRBV30
j_gene: TRBJ1-2
d_gene: TRBD1
abundance: -
CDR3aa: CAWTRTGLNYGYTF
CDR3nt: TGTGCCTGGACCAGGACAGGGCTTAACTATGGCTACACCTTC

v_gene: TRBV28
j_gene: TRBJ2-7
d_gene: -
abundance: few
CDR3aa: CASSLWEGLQGPLF
CDR3nt: TGTGCCAGCAGTTTATGGGAGGGGTTACAGGGGCCCCTATTC

v_gene: TRBV28
j_gene: TRBJ2-5
d_gene: -
abundance: -
CDR3aa: CASSRPAGNGETQYF
CDR3nt: TGTGCCAGCAGCCGCCCCGCGGGGAACGGGGAGACCCAGTACTTC

v_gene: TRBV28
j_gene: TRBJ2-5
d_gene: -
abundance: many
CDR3aa: CASRTGVETQYF
CDR3nt: TGTGCCAGCCGGACGGGGGTTGAGACCCAGTACTTC

v_gene: TRBV9
j_gene: TRBJ2-3
d_gene: TRBD1
abundance: once
CDR3aa: CASSPRGTGDGTDTQYF
CDR3nt: TGTGCCAGCAGCCCCCGGGGGACAGGGGACGGCACAGATACGCAGTATTTT

v_gene: TRBV7-8
j_gene: TRBJ1-2
d_gene: -
abundance: -
CDR3aa: CASRRDRRFNGYTF
CDR3nt: TGTGCCAGCAGGCGGGACCGACGTTTTAATGGCTACACCTTC

v_gene: TRBV16
j_gene: TRBJ1-2
d_gene: TRBD1
abundance: -
CDR3aa: CASSQSPGTGGPYGDTF
CDR3nt: TGTGCCAGCAGCCAATCGCCCGGGACAGGGGGCCCCTATGGCGACACCTTC

v_gene: TRBV6-1
j_gene: TRBJ2-7
d_gene: TRBD1
abundance: -
CDR3aa: CAAPGQLTEQYF
CDR3nt: TGTGCCGCCCCGGGACAGCTTACAGAGCAGTACTTC

v_gene: TRBV5-4
j_gene: TRBJ2-7
d_gene: -
abundance: few
CDR3aa: CASSLRVLDEQYF
CDR3nt: TGTGCCAGCAGCCTCCGCGTCCTGGACGAGCAGTACTTC

v_gene: TRBV5-1
j_gene: TRBJ2-7
d_gene: -
abundance: -
CDR3aa: CASSLGTASYEQYF
CDR3nt: TGCGCCAGCAGCTTGGGGACGGCCTCCTACGAGCAGTACTTC

v_gene: TRBV7-9
j_gene: TRBJ2-7
d_gene: TRBD1
abundance: -
CDR3aa: CASSPGQGVFYEQYF
CDR3nt: TGTGCCAGCAGCCCCGGACAGGGAGTTTTCTACGAGCAGTACTTC

v_gene: TRBV15
j_gene: TRBJ2-2
d_gene: -
abundance: -
CDR3aa: CATSRSKRRVTGDDTGELFF
CDR3nt: TGTGCCACCAGCAGATCGAAAAGGCGAGTGACGGGCGACGACACCGGGGAGCTGTTTTTT

v_gene: TRBV27
j_gene: TRBJ1-4
d_gene: -
abundance: many
CDR3aa: CASSLDGPNEKLFF
CDR3nt: TGTGCCAGCAGTTTAGACGGCCCTAATGAAAAACTGTTTTTT

v_gene: TRBV7-8
j_gene: TRBJ1-1
d_gene: TRBD1
abundance: -
CDR3aa: CASSLPTGYSTEAFF
CDR3nt: TGTGCCAGCAGCTTACCGACAGGGTATTCCACTGAAGCTTTCTTT

v_gene: TRBV9
j_gene: TRBJ1-5
d_gene: -
abundance: -
CDR3aa: CASSSGGSSNQPQHF
CDR3nt: TGTGCCAGCAGCAGTGGGGGGTCAAGCAATCAGCCCCAGCATTTT

v_gene: TRBV6-5
j_gene: TRBJ2-3
d_gene: -
abundance: -
CDR3aa: CASSYSGGATDTQYF
CDR3nt: TGTGCCAGCAGTTACTCTGGGGGGGCCACAGATACGCAGTATTTT

v_gene: TRBV20-1
j_gene: TRBJ1-4
d_gene: -
abundance: -
CDR3aa: CSVPLLGRGPKLFF
CDR3nt: TGCAGTGTTCCCTTGCTCGGCAGGGGCCCTAAACTGTTTTTT

v_gene: TRBV7-2
j_gene: TRBJ2-3
d_gene: TRBD2
abundance: -
CDR3aa: CASSSRTSGATDTQYF
CDR3nt: TGTGCCAGCAGCTCCCGGACTAGCGGGGCCACAGATACGCAGTATTTT

v_gene: TRBV5-1
j_gene: TRBJ2-7
d_gene: -
abundance: many
CDR3aa: CASSLGPRPYEQYF
CDR3nt: TGCGCCAGCAGCTTGGGGCCTCGGCCCTACGAGCAGTACTTC

v_gene: TRBV20-1
j_gene: TRBJ2-5
d_gene: -
abundance: -
CDR3aa: CSAPGGVFETQYF
CDR3nt: TGCAGTGCTCCAGGGGGGGTATTTGAGACCCAGTACTTC

v_gene: TRBV7-9
j_gene: TRBJ2-5
d_gene: TRBD2
abundance: many
CDR3aa: CASSSGVAGVGETQYF
CDR3nt: TGTGCCAGCAGCTCCGGAGTAGCGGGAGTTGGAGAGACCCAGTACTTC

v_gene: TRBV6-1
j_gene: TRBJ2-3
d_gene: TRBD2
abundance: -
CDR3aa: CASSPHQSGVSTDTKYF
CDR3nt: TGTGCCAGCAGCCCACACCAGAGCGGGGTGAGCACAGATACGAAGTATTTT

v_gene: TRBV20-1
j_gene: TRBJ2-7
d_gene: TRBD2
abundance: few
CDR3aa: CSAIAGLAGGIHSYEQYF
CDR3nt: TGCAGTGCGATAGCGGGACTAGCGGGAGGGATCCACTCCTACGAGCAGTACTTC

v_gene: TRBV7-8
j_gene: TRBJ2-5
d_gene: -
abundance: -
CDR3aa: CASSSILNAETQYF
CDR3nt: TGTGCCAGCAGCTCGATTCTCAACGCGGAGACCCAGTACTTC

v_gene: TRBV20-1
j_gene: TRBJ2-5
d_gene: TRBD2
abundance: -
CDR3aa: CSARGTSGSMGGIETQYF
CDR3nt: TGCAGTGCTAGAGGGACTAGCGGGAGTATGGGGGGAATAGAGACCCAGTACTTC

v_gene: TRBV19
j_gene: TRBJ2-1
d_gene: -
abundance: few
CDR3aa: CASSQEGVINEQFF
CDR3nt: TGTGCCAGTTCCCAGGAAGGAGTGATCAATGAGCAGTTCTTC

v_gene: TRBV20-1
j_gene: TRBJ2-7
d_gene: TRBD2
abundance: -
CDR3aa: CSAVVQRDYEQYF
CDR3nt: TGCAGTGCTGTCGTACAGCGGGACTACGAGCAGTACTTC

v_gene: TRBV7-8
j_gene: TRBJ2-5
d_gene: -
abundance: -
CDR3aa: CASSFSTSPETQYF
CDR3nt: TGTGCCAGCAGCTTCTCGACTAGTCCCGAGACCCAGTACTTC

v_gene: TRBV12-3/TRBV12-4
j_gene: TRBJ2-7
d_gene: -
abundance: many
CDR3aa: CASSPPRLRQYF
CDR3nt: TGTGCCAGCAGCCCACCGCGGCTCCGCCAGTACTTC

v_gene: TRBV28
j_gene: TRBJ1-5
d_gene: -
abundance: -
CDR3aa: CASTPGSQPQHF
CDR3nt: TGTGCCAGCACGCCCGGGAGTCAGCCCCAGCATTTT

v_gene: TRBV4-2
j_gene: TRBJ2-7
d_gene: TRBD2
abundance: -
CDR3aa: CASSQESPSGGNYEQYF
CDR3nt: TGTGCCAGCAGCCAAGAAAGTCCTAGCGGGGGGAACTACGAGCAGTACTTC

v_gene: TRBV30
j_gene: TRBJ2-7
d_gene: TRBD2
abundance: -
CDR3aa: CAWSVYALGASGSKNYEQYF
CDR3nt: TGTGCCTGGAGTGTCTATGCTCTAGGGGCTAGCGGGAGTAAAAACTACGAGCAGTACTTC

v_gene: TRBV18
j_gene: TRBJ2-1
d_gene: TRBD2
abundance: -
CDR3aa: CASSPRSGSINEQFF
CDR3nt: TGTGCCAGCTCCCCGCGGAGCGGGAGTATCAATGAGCAGTTCTTC

v_gene: TRBV7-3
j_gene: TRBJ2-1
d_gene: -
abundance: -
CDR3aa: CASSSQAGVPEQFF
CDR3nt: TGTGCCAGCAGCTCTCAAGCGGGTGTCCCCGAGCAGTTCTTC

v_gene: TRBV5-1
j_gene: TRBJ1-1
d_gene: -
abundance: many
CDR3aa: CASRPTGGIMNTEAFF
CDR3nt: TGCGCCAGCAGACCGACAGGAGGCATAATGAACACTGAAGCTTTCTTT